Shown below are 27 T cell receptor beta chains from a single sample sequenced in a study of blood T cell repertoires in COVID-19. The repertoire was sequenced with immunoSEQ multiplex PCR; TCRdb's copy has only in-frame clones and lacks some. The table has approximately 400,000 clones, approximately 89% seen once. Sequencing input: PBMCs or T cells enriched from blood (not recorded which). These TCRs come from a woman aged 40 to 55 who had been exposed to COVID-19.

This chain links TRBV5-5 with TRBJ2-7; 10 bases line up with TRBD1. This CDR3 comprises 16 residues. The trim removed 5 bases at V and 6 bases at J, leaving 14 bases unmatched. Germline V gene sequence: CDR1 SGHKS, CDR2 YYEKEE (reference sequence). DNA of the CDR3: TGTGCCAGCAGGTCAGGGTGGGGACAGGGGATCGGCGAGCAGTACTTC. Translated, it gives CASRSGWGQGIGEQYF.

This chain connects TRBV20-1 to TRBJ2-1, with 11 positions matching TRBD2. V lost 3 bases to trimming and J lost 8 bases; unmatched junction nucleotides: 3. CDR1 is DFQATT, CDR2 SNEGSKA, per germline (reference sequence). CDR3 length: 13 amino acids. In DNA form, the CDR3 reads TGCAGTGCTAGTAGGGGACTAGCGGATGAGCAGTTCTTC. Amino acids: CSASRGLADEQFF.

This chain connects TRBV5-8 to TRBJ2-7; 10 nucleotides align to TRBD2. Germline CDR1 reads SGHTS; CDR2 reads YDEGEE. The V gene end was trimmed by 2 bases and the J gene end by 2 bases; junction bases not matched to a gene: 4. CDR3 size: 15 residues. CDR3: CASSFQAGGPYEQYF. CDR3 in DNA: TGTGCCAGCAGCTTCCAAGCGGGAGGGCCCTACGAGCAGTACTTC.

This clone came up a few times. CDR3 bases: TGTGCCAGCACCTATAGACAGATTAATTCACCCCTCCACTTT. This sequence encodes CASTYRQINSPLHF. This chain connects TRBV3-1 (or the pseudogene TRBV3-2) to TRBJ1-6, with D perhaps TRBD1 (5 bases). Trimming removed 7 bases from V and 6 bases from J, with 13 bases in between. Germline loops: CDR1 LGHDT, CDR2 YNNKEL (reference sequence). There are 14 residues in the CDR3.

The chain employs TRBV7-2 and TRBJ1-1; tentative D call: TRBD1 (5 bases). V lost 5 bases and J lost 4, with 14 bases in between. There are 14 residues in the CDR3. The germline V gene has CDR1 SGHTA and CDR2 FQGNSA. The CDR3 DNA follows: TGTGCCAGCAGCCCCCGGACCGGGGGCACTGAAGCTTTCTTT. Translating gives CASSPRTGGTEAFF.

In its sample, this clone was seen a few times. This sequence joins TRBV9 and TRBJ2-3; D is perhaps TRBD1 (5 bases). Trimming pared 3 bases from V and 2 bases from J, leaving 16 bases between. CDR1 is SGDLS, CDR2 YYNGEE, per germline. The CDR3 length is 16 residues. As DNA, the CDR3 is TGTGCCAGCAGCGCAACTTACGGACAACCCACAGATACGCAGTATTTT. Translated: CASSATYGQPTDTQYF.

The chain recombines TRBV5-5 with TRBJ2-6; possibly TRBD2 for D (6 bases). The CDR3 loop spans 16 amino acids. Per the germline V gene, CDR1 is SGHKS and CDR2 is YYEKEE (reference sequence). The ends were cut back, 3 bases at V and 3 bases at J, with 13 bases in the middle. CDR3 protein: CASSWEVGHGANVLTF. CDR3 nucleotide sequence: TGTGCCAGCAGCTGGGAGGTCGGGCATGGGGCCAACGTCCTGACTTTC.

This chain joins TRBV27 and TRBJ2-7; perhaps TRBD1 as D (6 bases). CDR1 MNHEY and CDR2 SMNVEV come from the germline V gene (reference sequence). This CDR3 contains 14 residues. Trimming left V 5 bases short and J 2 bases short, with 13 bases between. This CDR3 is CASSLTTGPYEQYF. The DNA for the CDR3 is TGTGCCAGCAGTCTCACAACAGGGCCCTACGAGCAGTACTTC.

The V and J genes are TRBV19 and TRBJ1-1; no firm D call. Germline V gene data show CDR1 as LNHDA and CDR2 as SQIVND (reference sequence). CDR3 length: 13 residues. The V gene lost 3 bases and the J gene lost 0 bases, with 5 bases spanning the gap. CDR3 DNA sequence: TGTGCCAGTAGTATGCGTTTGAACACTGAAGCTTTCTTT. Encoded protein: CASSMRLNTEAFF.

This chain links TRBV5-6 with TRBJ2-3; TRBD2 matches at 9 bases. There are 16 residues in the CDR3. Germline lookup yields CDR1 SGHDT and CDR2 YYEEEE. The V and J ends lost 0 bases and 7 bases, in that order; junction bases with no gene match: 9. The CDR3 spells CASSLVRLAGIHTQYF. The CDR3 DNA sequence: TGTGCCAGCAGCTTGGTAAGGCTAGCGGGAATTCATACGCAGTATTTT.

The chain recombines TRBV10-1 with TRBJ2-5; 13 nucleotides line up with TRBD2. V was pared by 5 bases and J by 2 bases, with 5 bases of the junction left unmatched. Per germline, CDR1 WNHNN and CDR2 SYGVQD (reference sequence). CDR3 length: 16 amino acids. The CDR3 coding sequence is TGCGCCAGCAGTTGGACTAGCGGGAGTCGGCAAGAGACCCAGTACTTC. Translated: CASSWTSGSRQETQYF.

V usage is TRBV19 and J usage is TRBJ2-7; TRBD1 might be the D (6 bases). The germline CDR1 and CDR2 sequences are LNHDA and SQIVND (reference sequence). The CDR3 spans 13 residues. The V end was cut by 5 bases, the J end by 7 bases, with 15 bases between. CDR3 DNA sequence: TGTGCCAGTAGTTTGCAGGGGAGATGGGAGCAGTACTTC. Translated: CASSLQGRWEQYF.

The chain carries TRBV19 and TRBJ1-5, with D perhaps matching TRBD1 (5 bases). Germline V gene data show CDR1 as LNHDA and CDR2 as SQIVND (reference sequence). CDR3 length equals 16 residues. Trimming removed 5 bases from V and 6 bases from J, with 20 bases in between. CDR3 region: CASSPLSGGFSQPQHF. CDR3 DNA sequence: TGTGCCAGTAGTCCCCTTTCCGGGGGTTTTAGTCAGCCCCAGCATTTT.

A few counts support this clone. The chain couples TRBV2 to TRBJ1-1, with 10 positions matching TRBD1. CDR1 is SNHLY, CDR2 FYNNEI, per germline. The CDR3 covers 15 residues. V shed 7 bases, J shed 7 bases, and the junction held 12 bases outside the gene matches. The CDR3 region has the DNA TGTGCCAGCACCCCGCAGGGGACAGGGGAGGTTGAAGCTTTCTTT. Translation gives CASTPQGTGEVEAFF.

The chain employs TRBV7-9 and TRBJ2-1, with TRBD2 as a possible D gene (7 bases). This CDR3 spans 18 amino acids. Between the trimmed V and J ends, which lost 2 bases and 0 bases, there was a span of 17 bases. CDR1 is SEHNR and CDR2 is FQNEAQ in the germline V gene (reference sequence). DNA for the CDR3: TGTGCCAGCAGCTTAAGAGGGGGGGGGAACCCCTCCTACAATGAGCAGTTCTTC. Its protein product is CASSLRGGGNPSYNEQFF.

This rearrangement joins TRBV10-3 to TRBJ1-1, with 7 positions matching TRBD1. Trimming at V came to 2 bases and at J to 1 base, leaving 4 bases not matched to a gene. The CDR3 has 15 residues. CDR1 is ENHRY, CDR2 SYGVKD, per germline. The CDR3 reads CAISERQGGNTEAFF. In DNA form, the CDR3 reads TGTGCCATCAGTGAGCGGCAGGGGGGGAACACTGAAGCTTTCTTT.

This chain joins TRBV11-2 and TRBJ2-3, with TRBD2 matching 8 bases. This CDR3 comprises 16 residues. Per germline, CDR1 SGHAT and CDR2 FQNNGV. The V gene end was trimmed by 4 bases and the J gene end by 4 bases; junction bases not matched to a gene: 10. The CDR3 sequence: CASSSPGGGVADTQYF. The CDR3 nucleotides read TGTGCCAGCAGCTCTCCGGGGGGGGGAGTCGCAGATACGCAGTATTTT.

The CDR3 DNA reads TGTGCCAGCAGCTTCCGGGACAGGGTAACTGAAGCTTTCTTT. This gives the protein CASSFRDRVTEAFF. The V and J genes are TRBV7-2 and TRBJ1-1; TRBD1 aligns across 9 bases. Trimming at V came to 3 bases and at J to 5 bases, leaving 4 bases not matched to a gene. CDR3 length: 14 residues. Looked up from germline, CDR1 is SGHTA and CDR2 is FQGNSA.

The chain's CDR3 is CASSGTDRAFNQPQHF. The CDR3 region has the DNA TGTGCCAGCAGTGGGACGGACAGGGCCTTTAATCAGCCCCAGCATTTT. The rearrangement links TRBV6-1 to TRBJ1-5; 8 positions agree with TRBD1. This CDR3 is built from 16 residues. Germline loops: CDR1 MNHNS, CDR2 SASEGT. The ends lost 4 bases at V and 4 bases at J; junction bases unmatched: 9.

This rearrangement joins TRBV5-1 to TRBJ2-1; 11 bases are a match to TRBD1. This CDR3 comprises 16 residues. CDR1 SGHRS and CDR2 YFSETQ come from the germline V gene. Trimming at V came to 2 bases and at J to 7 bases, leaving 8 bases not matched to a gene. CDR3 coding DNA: TGCGCCAGCAGCTTTGGGGGACAGGGGGGACAGAATGAGCAGTTCTTC. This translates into CASSFGGQGGQNEQFF. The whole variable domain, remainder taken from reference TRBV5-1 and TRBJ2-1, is KAGVTQTPRYLIKTRGQQVTLSCSPISGHRSVSWYQQTPGQGLQFLFEYFSETQRNKGNFPGRFSGRQFSNSRSEMNVSTLELGDSALYLCASSFGGQGGQNEQFFGPGTRLTVL.

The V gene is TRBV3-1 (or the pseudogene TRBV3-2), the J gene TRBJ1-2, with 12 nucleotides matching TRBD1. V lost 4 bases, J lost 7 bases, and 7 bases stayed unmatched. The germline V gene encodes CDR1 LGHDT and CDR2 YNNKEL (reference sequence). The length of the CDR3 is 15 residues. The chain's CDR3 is CASSPGTGGVFGYTF. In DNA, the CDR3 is TGTGCCAGCAGCCCGGGGACAGGGGGCGTTTTTGGCTACACCTTC.

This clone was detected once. The CDR3 reads CASSLAQGSVYGYTF. In DNA form, the CDR3 reads TGTGCCAGCAGCTTAGCGCAGGGATCGGTCTATGGCTACACCTTC. The genes are TRBV7-6 and TRBJ1-2; D is perhaps TRBD1 (5 bases). CDR3 length equals 15 residues. The germline gives CDR1 SGHVS, CDR2 FNYEAQ. V lost 0 bases and J lost 4, with 12 bases in between.

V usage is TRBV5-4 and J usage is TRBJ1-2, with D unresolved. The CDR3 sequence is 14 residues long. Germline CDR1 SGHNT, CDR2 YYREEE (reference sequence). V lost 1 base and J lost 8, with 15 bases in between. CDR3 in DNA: TGTGCCAGCAGCTTGTCGGAACTCCCGGGGGGCTACACCTTC. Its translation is CASSLSELPGGYTF.

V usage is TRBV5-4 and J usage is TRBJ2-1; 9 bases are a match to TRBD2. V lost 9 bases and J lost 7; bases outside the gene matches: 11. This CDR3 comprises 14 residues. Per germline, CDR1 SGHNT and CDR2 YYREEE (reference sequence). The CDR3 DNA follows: TGTGCCAACTCGATAGCGGGAGTAAAAAATGAGCAGTTCTTC. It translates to CANSIAGVKNEQFF.

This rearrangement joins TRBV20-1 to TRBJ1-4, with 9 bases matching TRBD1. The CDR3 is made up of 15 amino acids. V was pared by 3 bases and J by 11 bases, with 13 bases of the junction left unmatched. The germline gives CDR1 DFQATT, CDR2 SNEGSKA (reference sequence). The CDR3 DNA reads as TGCAGTGCTAGTGATAATGGACAGGGGAGTTGGAAACTGTTTTTT. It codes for CSASDNGQGSWKLFF.

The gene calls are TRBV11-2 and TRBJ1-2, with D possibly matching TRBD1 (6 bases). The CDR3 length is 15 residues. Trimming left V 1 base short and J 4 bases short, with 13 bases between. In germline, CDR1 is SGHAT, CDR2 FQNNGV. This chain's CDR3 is CASSLAAGGGYGYTF. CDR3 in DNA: TGTGCCAGCAGCTTAGCCGCGGGGGGCGGCTATGGCTACACCTTC.

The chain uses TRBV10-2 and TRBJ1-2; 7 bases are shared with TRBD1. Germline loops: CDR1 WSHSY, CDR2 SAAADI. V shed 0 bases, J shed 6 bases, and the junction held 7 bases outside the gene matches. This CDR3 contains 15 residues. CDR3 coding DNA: TGCGCCAGCAGTGAGTCAGGGGGCCGGACGAATGGCTACACCTTC. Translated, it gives CASSESGGRTNGYTF.